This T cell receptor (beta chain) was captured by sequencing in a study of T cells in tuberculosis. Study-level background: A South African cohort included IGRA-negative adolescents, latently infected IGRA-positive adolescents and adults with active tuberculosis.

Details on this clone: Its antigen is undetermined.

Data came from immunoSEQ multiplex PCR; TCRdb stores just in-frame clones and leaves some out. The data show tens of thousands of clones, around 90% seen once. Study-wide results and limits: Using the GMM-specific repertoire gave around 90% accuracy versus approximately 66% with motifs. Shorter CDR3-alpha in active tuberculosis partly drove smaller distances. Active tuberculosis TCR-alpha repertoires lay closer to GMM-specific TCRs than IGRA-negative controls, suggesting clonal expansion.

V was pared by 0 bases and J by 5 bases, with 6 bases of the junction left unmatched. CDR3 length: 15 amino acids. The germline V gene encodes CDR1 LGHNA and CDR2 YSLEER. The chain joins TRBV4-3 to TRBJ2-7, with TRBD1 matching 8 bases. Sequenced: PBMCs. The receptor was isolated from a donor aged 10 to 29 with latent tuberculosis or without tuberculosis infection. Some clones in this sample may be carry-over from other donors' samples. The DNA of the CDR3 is TGCGCCAGCAGCCAAGATCTAGGACAGGGCCACGAGCAGTACTTC. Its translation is CASSQDLGQGHEQYF.